The entry below describes one T cell receptor beta chain. The repertoire was sequenced with immunoSEQ multiplex PCR; TCRdb's copy has only in-frame clones and lacks some. The sample carries tens of thousands of clones, around 90% recorded once. The source of the sample is a study of T cells after somatic rescue of genetic block. Deletions cut 3 bases from V and 0 bases from J, with 9 bases between. The germline CDR1 and CDR2 sequences are SGHRS and YFSETQ. The CDR3 length is 14 residues. The specimen sequenced was peripheral blood mononuclear cells (PBMCs). The source of this sequence is a man in his thirties or forties. The genes are TRBV5-1 and TRBJ1-1; D not resolved. The chain's CDR3 is CASSSGPMNTEAFF. The CDR3 region has the DNA TGCGCCAGCAGCTCTGGACCGATGAACACTGAAGCTTTCTTT.